This T cell receptor beta chain was recovered during a study of blood T cell repertoires in COVID-19. Germline values: CDR1 LGHDT, CDR2 YNNKEL (reference sequence). The CDR3 is 15 amino acids. V was clipped by 1 base and J by 0 bases, with 9 bases between them. The protocol was immunoSEQ multiplex PCR, while the TCRdb copy is restricted to in-frame clones and leaves out a portion. The sample lists approximately 210,000 clones, 90% to 95% occurring once. The rearrangement joins TRBV3-1 (or the pseudogene TRBV3-2) to TRBJ1-1; D is uncertain. This sequence originates from a man aged 25 to 45 with acute or convalescent COVID-19. The sequenced sample was peripheral blood. CDR3 nucleotide sequence: TGTGCCAGCAGCCAAGGATCTCGAGTGAACACTGAAGCTTTCTTT. It encodes CASSQGSRVNTEAFF.